Shown below are 12 T cell receptor beta chains from a single sample sequenced in a study of T cell responses to AZD1222 COVID-19 vaccine. Measured with immunoSEQ multiplex PCR; TCRdb has only the in-frame clones, and not every one. The data show under 150,000 clones, 75% to 90% seen once. The material sequenced was peripheral blood, taken 28 days after the second AZD1222 dose. These receptor sequences come from an adult who received the AZD1222 COVID-19 vaccine.

The rearrangement joins TRBV28 to TRBJ1-4; a possible D gene is TRBD1 (6 bases). The germline V and J ends were trimmed by 6 bases and 5 bases, with 19 bases remaining between them. The CDR3 loop spans 16 amino acids. Germline V lookup: CDR1 MDHEN, CDR2 SYDVKM. The CDR3 sequence: CASRPGGGFRNEKLFF. Here the CDR3 DNA reads TGTGCCAGCAGACCCGGAGGGGGGTTTAGGAATGAAAAACTGTTTTTT. Full variable domain (rest looked up from reference TRBV28 and TRBJ1-4): DVKVTQSSRYLVKRTGEKVFLECVQDMDHENMFWYRQDPGLGLRLIYFSYDVKMKEKGDIPEGYSVSREKKERFSLILESASTNQTSMYLCASRPGGGFRNEKLFFGSGTQLSVL.

The rearrangement uses TRBV30 and TRBJ1-4, with 7 bases fitting TRBD1. V shed 3 bases and J 7 bases; nucleotides not matched to a gene: 8. The CDR3 runs 14 residues. Germline V gene lookup returns CDR1 GTSNPN and CDR2 SVGIG (reference sequence). The CDR3 DNA reads TGTGCCTGGAGCCTGACAGGGCGGCGTGAAAAACTGTTTTTT. Translating it yields CAWSLTGRREKLFF.

The chain recombines TRBV18 with TRBJ2-5; no reliable D call. The V end was cut by 0 bases, the J end by 1 base, with 0 bases between. Germline CDR1 reads KGHSH; CDR2 reads LQKENI. This CDR3 is built from 12 residues. The CDR3 is CASSPPQETQYF. The CDR3 bases are TGTGCCAGCTCACCACCCCAAGAGACCCAGTACTTC.

This chain connects TRBV6-5 to TRBJ1-1; TRBD1 might be the D (6 bases). Germline CDR1 MNHEY, CDR2 SVGAGI. This CDR3 region has 15 residues. V was cut by 6 bases and J by 1 base, with 15 bases left in between. The CDR3 sequence is CASSRPGTQNTEAFF. The CDR3, as DNA: TGTGCCAGCAGCCGTCCCGGGACACAGAACACTGAAGCTTTCTTT.

The chain couples TRBV5-1 to TRBJ1-2, with D possibly TRBD1 on 5 matching bases. CDR3 size: 14 residues. Germline CDR1 and CDR2: SGHRS and YFSETQ. Trimming pared 6 bases from V and 0 bases from J, leaving 12 bases between. The CDR3 here is CASKTEPANYGYTF. DNA for the CDR3: TGCGCCAGCAAGACAGAACCAGCTAACTATGGCTACACCTTC.

The chain uses TRBV27 and TRBJ1-5; 8 nucleotides agree with TRBD1. The V and J ends lost 4 bases and 6 bases, in that order; junction bases with no gene match: 11. This CDR3 is built from 16 residues. CDR1 is MNHEY and CDR2 is SMNVEV in the germline V gene (reference sequence). CDR3 residues: CASSSLGAGGVQPQHF. Here the CDR3 DNA reads TGTGCCAGCAGTTCCCTTGGGGCAGGGGGCGTTCAGCCCCAGCATTTT.

The rearrangement joins TRBV7-9 to TRBJ1-3; D remains unclear. V was pared by 1 base and J by 6 bases, with 10 bases between. The germline CDR1 and CDR2 sequences are SEHNR and FQNEAQ (reference sequence). The CDR3 runs 14 residues. CDR3 nucleotide sequence: TGTGCCAGCAGCTTAGTAGGAGCTCTAAACACCATATATTTT. This translates into CASSLVGALNTIYF.

This clone was seen a few times. The gene calls are TRBV19 and TRBJ1-5; D is possibly TRBD1 (6 bases). The germline gives CDR1 LNHDA, CDR2 SQIVND (reference sequence). The V and J ends lost 7 bases and 2 bases respectively, with 12 bases between them. This CDR3 region has 14 residues. The CDR3 DNA follows: TGTGCCAGTACCCAGAGGGGGGGCAATCAGCCCCAGCATTTT. Its protein product is CASTQRGGNQPQHF.

The chain couples TRBV6-5 to TRBJ2-7; 8 nucleotides agree with TRBD2. V lost 6 bases and J lost 3; bases outside the gene matches: 4. This CDR3 is 13 amino acids long. Germline CDR1 MNHEY, CDR2 SVGAGI. CDR3 residues: CASRTSGGYEQYF. For the CDR3, the DNA is TGTGCCAGCAGAACTAGCGGCGGCTACGAGCAGTACTTC.

This chain links TRBV12-3 or TRBV12-4 with TRBJ1-6, with D possibly being TRBD1 (6 bases). The length of the CDR3 is 13 residues. V gave up 5 bases and J gave up 9 bases, with 11 bases separating them. The CDR3 coding sequence is TGTGCCAGCAGTACAGGGAACGTTTCACCCCTCCACTTT. Translated: CASSTGNVSPLHF.

A single count supports this clone. V and J are TRBV28 and TRBJ1-1; D perhaps matches TRBD1 (6 bases). The CDR3 consists of 15 residues. Germline CDR1 and CDR2: MDHEN and SYDVKM. V was clipped by 4 bases and J by 5 bases, with 17 bases between them. The CDR3 nucleotides are TGTGCCAGCAGTTACCCACTAACAGGGAGGACTGAAGCTTTCTTT. This codes for CASSYPLTGRTEAFF.

This clone appeared a few times. The chain combines TRBV27 with TRBJ2-2, with 11 bases identical to TRBD2. Germline V lookup: CDR1 MNHEY, CDR2 SMNVEV (reference sequence). V lost 5 bases, J lost 4 bases, and 6 bases stayed unmatched. The CDR3 has 16 amino acids. DNA for the CDR3: TGTGCCAGCAGTGCCGGGACTAGCGGAAGCACCGGGGAGCTGTTTTTT. Protein sequence: CASSAGTSGSTGELFF.